This T cell receptor beta chain was sequenced for a study of T cells expressing NK-cell markers. TCRdb reprocessed the 5' RACE reads and stores each CDR3 protein as one record, lacking DNA. The sample shows about 410,000 distinct CDR3 sequences, and roughly 10% sits with its ten largest clones. The CDR3 runs 11 residues. Germline V gene sequence: CDR1 SQVTM, CDR2 ANQGSEA. The V call is TRBV29-1, the J call TRBJ1-2; TCRdb gives TRBD1 as the D gene, but with no DNA this cannot be confirmed. The sequenced material came from blood T cells: a sorted CD56 or NKG2C T cell subset, CD4+ or CD8+ T cells, or bulk PBMC T cells (not recorded which). This clonotype originated in a woman between 45 and 65 years old in good health. CDR3 in amino acids: CSVTPGDGYTF.